Following are 15 T cell receptor beta chains from one sample sequenced in a study of T cell responses to AZD1222 COVID-19 vaccine. Sequenced by immunoSEQ multiplex PCR; TCRdb stores in-frame clones only, minus some. The data show around 120,000 clones, roughly 91% seen once. Sequencing was performed on peripheral blood, taken on day 0 of AZD1222 vaccination. These receptors all stem from an adult in good health.

This clone showed up just once. The CDR3 coding sequence is TGCAGCGTTGATGTTGGGGAGACCCAGTACTTC. Protein sequence: CSVDVGETQYF. This chain links TRBV29-1 with TRBJ2-5; D remains unclear. This CDR3 is 11 amino acids long. Germline V CDR1 and CDR2: SQVTM, ANQGSEA. Between the trimmed V and J ends, which lost 3 bases and 5 bases, there was a span of 7 bases.

This rearrangement joins TRBV4-1 to TRBJ2-1, with 10 bases aligning to TRBD2. The germline CDR1 and CDR2 sequences are MGHRA and YSYEKL. The CDR3 spans 16 residues. V lost 0 bases, J lost 6 bases, and 5 bases stayed unmatched. The CDR3 DNA sequence: TGCGCCAGCAGCCAAGACTTAGCGGGAGGTTCCAATGAGCAGTTCTTC. It is translated as CASSQDLAGGSNEQFF.

The rearrangement links TRBV9 to TRBJ1-1, with 8 bases lining up with TRBD1. With 3 bases clipped from V and 4 bases from J, the junction kept 5 bases outside the gene matches. This CDR3 region has 14 residues. Germline V CDR1 and CDR2: SGDLS, YYNGEE. The CDR3 sequence: CASSGGTGLTEAFF. The DNA of the CDR3 is TGTGCCAGCAGCGGGGGGACAGGCCTCACTGAAGCTTTCTTT.

The genes are TRBV19 and TRBJ1-5; D remains unclear. CDR1 is LNHDA and CDR2 is SQIVND in the germline V gene (reference sequence). Trimming cost V 0 bases and J 5 bases, with 2 bases left between them. The length of the CDR3 is 12 residues. CDR3 nucleotide sequence: TGTGCCAGTAGTATAGATCATCAGCCCCAGCATTTT. Protein sequence: CASSIDHQPQHF. The full variable domain, completed using reference TRBV19 and TRBJ1-5, is DGGITQSPKYLFRKEGQNVTLSCEQNLNHDAMYWYRQDPGQGLRLIYYSQIVNDFQKGDIAEGYSVSREKKESFPLTVTSAQKNPTAFYLCASSIDHQPQHFGDGTRLSIL.

This sequence joins TRBV30 and TRBJ1-6; tentatively, D is TRBD1 (6 bases). The CDR3 contains 13 residues. CDR1 is GTSNPN and CDR2 is SVGIG in the germline V gene (reference sequence). Trimming pared 5 bases from V and 9 bases from J, leaving 14 bases between. Here the CDR3 reads CAWADRNRSPLHF. In nucleotides, the CDR3 is TGTGCCTGGGCAGACAGGAACCGTTCACCCCTCCACTTT.

The CDR3: CASSPYRGDGYTF. The CDR3 coding sequence is TGTGCCAGCTCACCATACAGGGGCGATGGCTACACCTTC. The chain carries TRBV18 and TRBJ1-2; 7 nucleotides align to TRBD1. Germline CDR1 is KGHSH and CDR2 is LQKENI. The CDR3 runs to 13 residues. V gave up 2 bases and J gave up 6 bases; unmatched junction bases: 3.

This clone was picked up one time. The rearrangement links TRBV7-2 to TRBJ2-3, with a tentative D call TRBD2 (6 bases). The CDR3 consists of 14 residues. Trimming took off 4 bases at V and 3 bases at J, with 11 bases between the two ends. Germline V CDR1 and CDR2: SGHTA, FQGNSA. The CDR3 bases are TGTGCCAGCAGCTCCCAACGGGGGACAGATACGCAGTATTTT. It specifies CASSSQRGTDTQYF.

This chain links TRBV19 with TRBJ1-4; D is unresolved. Trimming cost V 5 bases and J 0 bases, with 10 bases left between them. CDR1 LNHDA and CDR2 SQIVND come from the germline V gene (reference sequence). CDR3 length: 15 residues. The CDR3 is CASSGLAATNEKLFF. The DNA of the CDR3 is TGTGCCAGTAGTGGGTTGGCGGCAACTAATGAAAAACTGTTTTTT. The variable domain in full, completed from reference TRBV19 and TRBJ1-4, reads DGGITQSPKYLFRKEGQNVTLSCEQNLNHDAMYWYRQDPGQGLRLIYYSQIVNDFQKGDIAEGYSVSREKKESFPLTVTSAQKNPTAFYLCASSGLAATNEKLFFGSGTQLSVL.

The chain recombines TRBV6-2 or TRBV6-3 with TRBJ1-1; D might be TRBD1 (6 bases). Germline CDR1 and CDR2: MNHEY and SVGEGT. Trimming pared 2 bases from V and 4 bases from J, leaving 11 bases between. The CDR3 has 14 amino acids. Here the CDR3 reads CASSYGGLGTEAFF. CDR3 coding DNA: TGTGCCAGCAGTTACGGGGGGCTTGGCACTGAAGCTTTCTTT.

J is TRBJ1-2 and V is TRBV6-2 or TRBV6-3; 10 bases map to TRBD1. The V segment lost 5 bases and the J segment 12 bases; nucleotides outside the gene matches: 9. CDR3 size: 13 residues. The V gene's germline CDR1 is MNHEY and CDR2 SVGEGT. The CDR3 nucleotides are TGTGCCAGCAGTACGACCGGGACAGGGGTTCACACCTTC. Its protein product is CASSTTGTGVHTF.

Written as DNA, the CDR3 is TGTGCCATCAGCCCCCGGGACAAGGTCCACGAGCAGTACTTC. Amino acid sequence: CAISPRDKVHEQYF. The rearrangement uses TRBV10-3 and TRBJ2-7; possible D gene TRBD1, 6 bases. CDR3 length: 14 amino acids. Germline V gene lookup returns CDR1 ENHRY and CDR2 SYGVKD. With 6 bases removed from V and 5 bases from J, the gap between germline ends came to 17 bases.

V gene TRBV10-3 combines with J gene TRBJ1-2; no definite D call. This CDR3 spans 11 amino acids. V lost 8 bases and J 5 bases, leaving 9 bases between the germline ends. Germline V gene lookup returns CDR1 ENHRY and CDR2 SYGVKD. The CDR3 sequence: CAIGRQYGYTF. CDR3 DNA: TGTGCCATCGGTAGGCAGTATGGCTACACCTTC.

V gene TRBV15 combines with J gene TRBJ1-5; TRBD1 aligns across 7 bases. Per germline, CDR1 LNHNV and CDR2 YYDKDF (reference sequence). V lost 5 bases to trimming and J lost 0 bases; unmatched junction nucleotides: 7. The CDR3 has 16 residues. The CDR3 loop is CATSLWTGSSNQPQHF. DNA for the CDR3: TGTGCCACCAGCTTATGGACAGGATCTAGCAATCAGCCCCAGCATTTT. The full variable domain, with the rest looked up from reference TRBV15 and TRBJ1-5, is DAMVIQNPRYQVTQFGKPVTLSCSQTLNHNVMYWYQQKSSQAPKLLFHYYDKDFNNEADTPDNFQSRRPNTSFCFLDIRSPGLGDTAMYLCATSLWTGSSNQPQHFGDGTRLSIL.

The chain couples TRBV19 to TRBJ1-4, with no clear D. Germline CDR1 reads LNHDA; CDR2 reads SQIVND (reference sequence). V was trimmed by 5 bases and J by 3 bases, leaving 10 bases between them. The CDR3 length is 14 residues. The CDR3 here is CASSSQVSNEKLFF. CDR3 nucleotides: TGTGCCAGTAGTTCGCAGGTTTCTAATGAAAAACTGTTTTTT.

V usage is TRBV29-1 and J usage is TRBJ1-2; 10 nucleotides agree with TRBD1. The CDR3 has 14 amino acids. Germline CDR1 reads SQVTM; CDR2 reads ANQGSEA. Trimming took 5 bases from V and 7 from J; bases not matched to a gene: 10. For the CDR3, the DNA is TGCAGCGTTACCGGGACAGGGGTTTGGCGTGGCTACACCTTC. It encodes CSVTGTGVWRGYTF.